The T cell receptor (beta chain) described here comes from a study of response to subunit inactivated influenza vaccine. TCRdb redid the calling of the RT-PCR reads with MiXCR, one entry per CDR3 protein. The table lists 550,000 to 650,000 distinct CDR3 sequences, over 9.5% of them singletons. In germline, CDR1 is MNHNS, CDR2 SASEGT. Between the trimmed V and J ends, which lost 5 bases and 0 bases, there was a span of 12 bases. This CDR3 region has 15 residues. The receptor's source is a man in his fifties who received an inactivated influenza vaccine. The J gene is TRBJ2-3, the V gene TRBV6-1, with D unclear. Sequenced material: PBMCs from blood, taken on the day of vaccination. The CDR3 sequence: CASSRGPQSTDTQYF. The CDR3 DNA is TGTGCCAGCAGTCGCGGACCCCAGAGCACAGATACGCAGTATTTT.